This T cell receptor beta chain was captured by sequencing in a study of T cells in Graves' hyperthyroidism and ophthalmopathy. General observations from the study: Blood also contained most expanded thyroid clonotypes above 0.001. Stable hyperthyroidism and ophthalmopathy were separated using 13 V-J signatures.

This clonotype has a count of ten or more. The target antigen is unknown. The study included ophthalmopathy patients with Clinical Activity Score at least 3, NOSPECS grade at least 4 and duration under 3 months. The investigators amplified TCR beta CDR3 regions from RNA transcripts. First-round RT-PCR with HTBI primers amplified the TCR CDR3 region. TCRdb reprocessed the multiplex PCR reads via MiXCR and lists one record per CDR3 protein. The sample contains about 590,000 distinct CDR3 sequences, 11% to 15% of which appear only once. The receptor was derived from a woman in her late teens or twenties with Graves' ophthalmopathy. The sequencing sample was made of blood.

This chain's CDR3 is CASRRDSGDYSNQPQHF. CDR3 nucleotides: TGTGCCAGCAGACGGGACAGCGGGGACTATAGCAATCAGCCCCAGCATTTT. The V gene is TRBV6-2 or TRBV6-3, the J gene TRBJ1-5; 7 bases are shared with TRBD1. Losses at the gene ends were 6 bases for V and 0 bases for J; bases not matched to a gene: 11. CDR3 size: 17 residues. Germline V gene sequence: CDR1 MNHEY, CDR2 SVGEGT.